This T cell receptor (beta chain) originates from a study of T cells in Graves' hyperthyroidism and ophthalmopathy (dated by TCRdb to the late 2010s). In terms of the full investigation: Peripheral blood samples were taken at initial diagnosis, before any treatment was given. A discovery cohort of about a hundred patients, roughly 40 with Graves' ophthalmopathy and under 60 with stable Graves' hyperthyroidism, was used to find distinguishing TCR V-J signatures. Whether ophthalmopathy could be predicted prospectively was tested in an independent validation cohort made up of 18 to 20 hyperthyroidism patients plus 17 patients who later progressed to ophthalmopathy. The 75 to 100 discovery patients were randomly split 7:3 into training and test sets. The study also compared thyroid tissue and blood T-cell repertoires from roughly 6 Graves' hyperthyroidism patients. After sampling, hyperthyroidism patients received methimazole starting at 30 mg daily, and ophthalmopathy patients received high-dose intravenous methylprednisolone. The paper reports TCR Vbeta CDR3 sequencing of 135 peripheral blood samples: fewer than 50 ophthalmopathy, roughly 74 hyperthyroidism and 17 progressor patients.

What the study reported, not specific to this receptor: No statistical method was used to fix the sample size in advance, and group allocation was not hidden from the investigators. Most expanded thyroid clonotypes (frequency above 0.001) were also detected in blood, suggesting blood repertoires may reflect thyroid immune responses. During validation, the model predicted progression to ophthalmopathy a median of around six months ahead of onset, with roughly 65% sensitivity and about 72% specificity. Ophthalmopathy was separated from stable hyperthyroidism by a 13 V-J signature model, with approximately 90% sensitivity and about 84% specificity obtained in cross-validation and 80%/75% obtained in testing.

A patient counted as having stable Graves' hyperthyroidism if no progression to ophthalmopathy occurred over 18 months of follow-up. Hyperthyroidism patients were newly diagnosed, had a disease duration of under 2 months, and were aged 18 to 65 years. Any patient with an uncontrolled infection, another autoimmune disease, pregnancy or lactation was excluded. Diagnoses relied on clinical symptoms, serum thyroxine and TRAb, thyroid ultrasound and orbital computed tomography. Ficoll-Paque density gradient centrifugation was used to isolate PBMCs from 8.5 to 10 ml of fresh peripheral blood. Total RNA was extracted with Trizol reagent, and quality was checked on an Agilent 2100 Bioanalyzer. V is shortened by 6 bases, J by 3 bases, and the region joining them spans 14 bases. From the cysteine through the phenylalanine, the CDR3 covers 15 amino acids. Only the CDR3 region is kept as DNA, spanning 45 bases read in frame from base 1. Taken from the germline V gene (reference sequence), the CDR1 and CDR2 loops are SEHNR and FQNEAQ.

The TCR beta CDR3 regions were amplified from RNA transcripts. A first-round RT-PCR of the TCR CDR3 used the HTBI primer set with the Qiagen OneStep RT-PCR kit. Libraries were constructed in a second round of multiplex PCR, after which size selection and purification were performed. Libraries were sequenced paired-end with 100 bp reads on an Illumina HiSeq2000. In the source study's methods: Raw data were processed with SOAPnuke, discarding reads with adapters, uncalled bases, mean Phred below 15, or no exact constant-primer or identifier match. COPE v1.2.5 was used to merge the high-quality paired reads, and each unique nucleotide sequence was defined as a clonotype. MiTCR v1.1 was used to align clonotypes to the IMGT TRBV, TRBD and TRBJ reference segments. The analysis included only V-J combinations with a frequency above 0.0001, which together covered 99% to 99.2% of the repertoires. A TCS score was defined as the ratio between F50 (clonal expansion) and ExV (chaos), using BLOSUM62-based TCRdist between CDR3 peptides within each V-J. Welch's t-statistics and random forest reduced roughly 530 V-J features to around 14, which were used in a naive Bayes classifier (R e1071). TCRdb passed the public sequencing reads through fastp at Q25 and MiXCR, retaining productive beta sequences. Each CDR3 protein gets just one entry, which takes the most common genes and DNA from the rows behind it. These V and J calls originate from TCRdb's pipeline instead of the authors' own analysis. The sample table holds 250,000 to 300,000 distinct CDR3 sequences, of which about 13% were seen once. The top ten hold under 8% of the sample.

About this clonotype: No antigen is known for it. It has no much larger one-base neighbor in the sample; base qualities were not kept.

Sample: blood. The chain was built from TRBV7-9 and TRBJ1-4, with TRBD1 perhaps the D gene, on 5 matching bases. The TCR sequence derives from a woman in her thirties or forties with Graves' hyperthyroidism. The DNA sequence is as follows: TGTGCCAGCAGACCGCGGGGGATGGCTAATGAAAAACTGTTTTTT. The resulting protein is CASRPRGMANEKLFF. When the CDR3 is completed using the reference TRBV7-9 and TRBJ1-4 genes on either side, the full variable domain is DTGVSQNPRHKITKRGQNVTFRCDPISEHNRLYWYRQTLGQGPEFLTYFQNEAQLEKSRLLSDRFSAERPKGSFSTLEIQRTEQGDSAMYLCASRPRGMANEKLFFGSGTQLSVL.